Listed below are T cell receptor beta chains from one sample, sequenced in a study of CD4+ T cells in melanoma. The method was immunoSEQ multiplex PCR; TCRdb's version includes in-frame clones alone and lacks a portion of them. The table has more than 3,500 clones, approximately 73% seen once. The sample comprised tumor tissue. Receptors originate from a human donor with melanoma. Both conserved end residues are trimmed from each CDR3. The D gene is left open where the match is weak. Expanded clones are given a class, and other clones once, few, many or no size at all.

v_call	clone_size	j_call	d_call	cdr3_aa
TRBV4-1	.	TRBJ1-2	.	ASSQDRAGSRAFNYGYT
TRBV19	.	TRBJ1-5	.	ASSIDHGRHYSNQPQH
TRBV9	.	TRBJ1-5	.	ASSGPPGQINQPQH
TRBV18	.	TRBJ1-2	TRBD1	ASSPDRGTIYGYT
TRBV5-1	.	TRBJ1-5	TRBD1	ASSPGTGSNQPQH
TRBV4-2	.	TRBJ1-6	.	ASSTQLDNYNSPLH
TRBV7-6	few	TRBJ2-5	TRBD2	ASSSLAVTGETQY
TRBV11-2	.	TRBJ1-2	TRBD1	ASSPGQSNYGYT
TRBV11-2	.	TRBJ1-4	TRBD1	ASSPLTGSEEKLF
TRBV19	.	TRBJ2-3	TRBD1	ASSIETGTGDTQY
TRBV7-9	.	TRBJ2-1	.	ASSPWAGRQYNEQF
TRBV5-1	.	TRBJ2-5	TRBD2	ASSPAGTRRETQY
TRBV7-8	.	TRBJ2-1	TRBD2	ASSSSGGAYNEQF
TRBV4-3	.	TRBJ2-1	.	AHEVLSYNEQF
TRBV7-3	.	TRBJ2-2	TRBD2	ASSLMGTSGGTGELF
TRBV7-2	.	TRBJ2-2	TRBD2	ASFPGLAGVYGELF
TRBV5-5	.	TRBJ2-5	.	ASSLRERLQETQY
TRBV7-3	.	TRBJ2-4	.	ASSGGTDGGNIQY
TRBV5-6	.	TRBJ2-1	.	ASTPREGSGLGEQF
TRBV6-1	.	TRBJ1-1	.	ASSEIWTADHSEAF
TRBV15	medium-sized	TRBJ2-1	.	ATSVQRYYNEQF
TRBV10-2	.	TRBJ1-5	TRBD1	ASSGFGQGGHQPQH
TRBV7-2	.	TRBJ1-2	.	ASSPGPVNYGYT
TRBV19	.	TRBJ1-5	.	ASSIVGQVKDQPQH
TRBV7-8	.	TRBJ2-7	.	ASSLPLSYEQY
TRBV6-5	once	TRBJ1-4	.	ASRKTQGGEKLF
TRBV9	few	TRBJ2-2	.	ASSPNTGELF
TRBV11-2	.	TRBJ2-5	.	ASSPVLGGAGETQY
TRBV5-4	.	TRBJ2-3	.	ASSLELGTDTQY
TRBV4-2	.	TRBJ1-2	.	ASSPAGRGYGYT
TRBV4-3	.	.	TRBD2	ASSPRGASGGGSYEQY
TRBV6-5	.	TRBJ2-2	.	AIKFAGLHTGELF
TRBV5-8	.	TRBJ1-2	.	ASSLHRGAVYGYT
TRBV6-4	.	TRBJ2-2	TRBD1	ASRQGAGGELF
TRBV30	.	TRBJ1-5	.	AVPRLSYQPQH
TRBV7-6	large	TRBJ1-2	.	ASSFSRNYGYT
TRBV7-6	.	TRBJ2-3	.	ASSRYTDTQY
TRBV7-2	.	TRBJ2-3	TRBD1	ASSIRTGGLNTQY
TRBV5-4	.	TRBJ2-1	TRBD2	AIARSGGSYNEQF
TRBV7-2	once	TRBJ2-7	TRBD2	ASSLGRGGYYEQY
TRBV15	.	TRBJ1-1	TRBD1	ATSFSRAGGINTEAF
TRBV11-2	.	TRBJ2-5	.	ASSLDRETQY
TRBV11-3	.	TRBJ2-1	TRBD2	ASSKSGGARIFEQF